The 14 T cell receptor beta chains given below trace back to one sample, sequenced in a study of T cells in Graves' hyperthyroidism and ophthalmopathy. The CDR3 regions of TCR beta were amplified from RNA transcripts. When the TCR CDR3 underwent first-round RT-PCR, the HTBI primer set was used. TCRdb independently ran MiXCR on the multiplex PCR reads; one entry per CDR3 protein. The sample comprises 490,000 or so distinct CDR3 sequences, 20% to 25% of which are singletons, and roughly 49% rests with the top ten. Sequencing input: blood. These receptors all come from a woman in her sixties or seventies with Graves' ophthalmopathy.

This clonotype has a handful of counts. The genes are TRBV20-1 and TRBJ2-3, with D perhaps TRBD2 (5 bases). Germline CDR1 and CDR2: DFQATT and SNEGSKA (reference sequence). Trimming took off 1 base at V and 3 bases at J, with 11 bases between the two ends. This CDR3 is 14 amino acids long. CDR3: CSARAGIGTDTQYF. The CDR3 nucleotides read TGCAGTGCTAGAGCCGGGATTGGGACAGATACGCAGTATTTT.

This clonotype has just a few counts. The rearrangement uses TRBV7-3 and TRBJ2-1; D is possibly TRBD2 (6 bases). Trimming removed 4 bases at V and 0 bases at J, with 13 bases between. The CDR3 extends over 16 amino acids. CDR1 and CDR2 from the germline V gene are SGHTA and FQGTGA. CDR3 sequence reads: CASSSKGGDSYNEQFF. DNA of the CDR3: TGTGCCAGCAGCTCCAAGGGCGGGGACTCCTACAATGAGCAGTTCTTC.

V and J are TRBV5-1 and TRBJ2-3; D gene ambiguous. The CDR3 sequence is 14 residues long. Germline loops: CDR1 SGHRS, CDR2 YFSETQ. With 1 base removed from V and 0 bases from J, the gap between germline ends came to 6 bases. The CDR3 nucleotides read TGCGCCAGCAGCTTGCAGGAGAGCACAGATACGCAGTATTTT. This codes for CASSLQESTDTQYF.

This clonotype was recorded many times. The rearrangement joins TRBV28 to TRBJ2-7, with D tentatively TRBD2 (5 bases). Trimming left V 6 bases short and J 3 bases short, with 18 bases between. Germline V lookup: CDR1 MDHEN, CDR2 SYDVKM. The CDR3 totals 15 residues. CDR3 amino acids: CASSRGTVGIYEQYF. The CDR3 nucleotides are TGTGCCAGCAGCCGTGGTACCGTCGGGATCTACGAGCAGTACTTC. The whole variable domain, filled in from reference TRBV28 and TRBJ2-7, reads DVKVTQSSRYLVKRTGEKVFLECVQDMDHENMFWYRQDPGLGLRLIYFSYDVKMKEKGDIPEGYSVSREKKERFSLILESASTNQTSMYLCASSRGTVGIYEQYFGPGTRLTVT.

Only a few counts were recorded for this clonotype. The chain combines TRBV7-8 with TRBJ2-5, with 8 nucleotides matching TRBD2. Germline CDR1 and CDR2: SGHVS and FQNEAQ. This CDR3 has 17 amino acids. V trimming: 5 bases; J trimming: 4 bases; junction bases outside the gene matches: 15. CDR3 amino acids: CASSMLASGGLGETQYF. The CDR3 nucleotides read TGTGCCAGCAGCATGTTAGCGAGCGGGGGTCTAGGAGAGACCCAGTACTTC.

The rearrangement uses TRBV2 and TRBJ1-1, with no clear D. V lost 2 bases to trimming and J lost 1 base, with 8 bases between them. Looked up from germline, CDR1 is SNHLY and CDR2 is FYNNEI. CDR3 length equals 14 residues. The CDR3 spells CASSEQVENTEAFF. As DNA, the CDR3 is TGTGCCAGCAGTGAACAGGTTGAGAACACTGAAGCTTTCTTT.

This clonotype has only a few counts. This chain uses TRBV12-3 or TRBV12-4 with TRBJ1-5, with D unclear. V shed 5 bases and J shed 6 bases, with 14 bases lying between them. This CDR3 has 14 residues. The CDR3 sequence: CASSTYGSSQPQHF. The CDR3 coding sequence is TGTGCCAGCAGTACCTATGGCTCGTCTCAGCCCCAGCATTTT.

For this clonotype: A much larger clone is a single base away; this may be a read error. The chain carries TRBV28 and TRBJ1-1, with D uncertain. The CDR3 loop spans 12 amino acids. Germline CDR1 is MDHEN and CDR2 is SYDVKM. DNA of the CDR3: TGTGCCGGCAGTTTAATAGTAACTGAAGCTTTCTTT. It translates to CAGSLIVTEAFF.

This clonotype was found many times. The V and J genes are TRBV7-9 and TRBJ1-1; D is ambiguous. V was cut by 8 bases and J by 2 bases, with 9 bases left in between. Germline CDR1 SEHNR, CDR2 FQNEAQ (reference sequence). The CDR3 contains 12 residues. CDR3 sequence (DNA): TGTGCCAGCGCTCCAGCTAACACTGAAGCTTTCTTT. Its protein is CASAPANTEAFF. The full variable domain, in which reference TRBV7-9 and TRBJ1-1 provide the parts outside the CDR3, is DTGVSQNPRHKITKRGQNVTFRCDPISEHNRLYWYRQTLGQGPEFLTYFQNEAQLEKSRLLSDRFSAERPKGSFSTLEIQRTEQGDSAMYLCASAPANTEAFFGQGTRLTVV.

This rearrangement joins TRBV29-1 to TRBJ1-1; D gene ambiguous. The CDR3 has 16 amino acids. V gave up 7 bases and J gave up 3 bases, with 24 bases separating them. Germline lookup yields CDR1 SQVTM and CDR2 ANQGSEA. The CDR3 sequence: CSAGLGLVLRHTEAFF. For the CDR3, the DNA is TGCAGCGCGGGCCTGGGTTTAGTGTTGCGCCACACTGAAGCTTTCTTT.

This clonotype occurred a few times. The CDR3 spells CASSPEGQGRDEQFF. CDR3 nucleotide sequence: TGTGCCAGCAGTCCTGAGGGACAGGGGCGGGATGAGCAGTTCTTC. The chain is built from TRBV12-3 or TRBV12-4 and TRBJ2-1; TRBD1 agrees at 10 bases. There are 15 residues in the CDR3. V was clipped by 5 bases and J by 8 bases; unmatched bases: 9.

This clonotype was found a few times. This chain joins TRBV25-1 and TRBJ2-7; no firm D call. CDR3 length: 11 amino acids. The ends were cut back, 8 bases at V and 3 bases at J, with 8 bases in the middle. Germline V gene data show CDR1 as MGHDK and CDR2 as SYGVNS. The DNA for the CDR3 is TGTGCCAGCGGGATCTACTACGAGCAGTACTTC. It yields the protein CASGIYYEQYF.

The CDR3 sequence is CASSVEGSMNTEAFF. In DNA form, the CDR3 reads TGTGCCAGCAGCGTAGAGGGCAGCATGAACACTGAAGCTTTCTTT. The chain couples TRBV9 to TRBJ1-1; D gene unclear. Germline V gene sequence: CDR1 SGDLS, CDR2 YYNGEE. There are 15 residues in the CDR3. Trimming took off 0 bases at V and 0 bases at J, with 9 bases between the two ends. The whole variable domain, filled in from reference TRBV9 and TRBJ1-1, reads DSGVTQTPKHLITATGQRVTLRCSPRSGDLSVYWYQQSLDQGLQFLIQYYNGEERAKGNILERFSAQQFPDLHSELNLSSLELGDSALYFCASSVEGSMNTEAFFGQGTRLTVV.

The chain carries TRBV5-1 and TRBJ2-1; TRBD2 agrees at 9 bases. Germline V gives CDR1 SGHRS, CDR2 YFSETQ. Trimming cost V 5 bases and J 5 bases; bases outside gene matches: 5. The CDR3 spans 14 residues. The CDR3 DNA reads as TGCGCCAGCAGAGGGACTAGCCTAGACAATGAGCAGTTCTTC. This translates into CASRGTSLDNEQFF.